The present entry profiles one T cell receptor (beta chain) with its context. Its antigen remains unknown. A junction end diverges from the germline sequence, so it may reflect a read error. Other DNA sequences from this sample encode an identical CDR3 as well. Libraries were prepared by immunoSEQ multiplex PCR; TCRdb keeps only in-frame clonotypes and omits some of them. The sample has fewer than 200,000 clones, 88% seen once. This sample was taken from a study of radiation and T cells in renal cell carcinoma. Noted time point: blood 4 weeks post-SBRT, at nephrectomy. Treatment: 15 Gy SBRT to primary tumor, nephrectomy 4 weeks later. Nephrectomy followed 15 Gy stereotactic body radiation by 4 weeks. Regarding the study as a whole: Baseline intratumoral clonotype presence is unknown without pretreatment biopsies.

Germline V gives CDR1 SGHRS, CDR2 YFSETQ. The CDR3 contains 15 residues. This sequence was found in a woman aged 50 to 60 with renal cell carcinoma. The chain carries TRBV5-1 and TRBJ1-2; maybe TRBD1 (6 bases). This sample comprised blood, obtained from a patient whose treatment included radiotherapy and nephrectomy. The CDR3 reads CASSLEGVGGSGYTF. CDR3 nucleotides: TGCGCCAGCAGCTTGGAAGGAGTGGGGGGCTCTGGCTACACTTTC.